Shown below are 26 T cell receptor beta chains from a single sample sequenced in a study of PD-1 blockade in classical Hodgkin lymphoma (dated by TCRdb to about 2020). The time point label corresponds to: cycle 4 day 1 (C4D1), after more than five weeks of nivolumab. Every trial patient had relapsed following autologous stem cell transplantation, and prior brentuximab vedotin exposure was what differed among cohorts A, B and C. Libraries were made using the immunoSEQ multiplex PCR assay. Imported from immuneACCESS, the table was reduced by TCRdb to in-frame sequences with V and J called. These copies leave out some clones; in studies compared against another copy, an unresolved V gene accounts for under half, and the cause of the remainder is not known. Present in this sample are tens of thousands of clones, approximately 90% of which were seen just once. About a quarter of the sample rests with the top ten.

Sequenced material: peripheral blood mononuclear cells (PBMCs), taken before the fourth cycle of nivolumab. The receptors shown here come from a human donor with classical Hodgkin lymphoma.

The chain has TRBV5-1 and TRBJ1-4; TRBD1 matches at 7 bases. Unmatched junction bases numbered 6, after V lost 4 bases and J lost 3 bases. The germline V gene has CDR1 SGHRS and CDR2 YFSETQ. The CDR3 has 15 amino acids. CDR3 sequence (DNA): TGCGCCAGCAGCAAAACAGGGGATCCTAATGAAAAACTGTTTTTT. It is translated as CASSKTGDPNEKLFF.

V is TRBV5-1 and J is TRBJ2-7, with TRBD2 matching over 7 bases. The ends lost 4 bases at V and 0 bases at J; junction bases unmatched: 4. The length of the CDR3 is 14 residues. Germline lookup yields CDR1 SGHRS and CDR2 YFSETQ. CDR3 loop: CASSERDGSYEQYF. For the CDR3, the DNA is TGCGCCAGCAGCGAGCGGGACGGCTCCTACGAGCAGTACTTC.

The gene calls are TRBV6-1 and TRBJ2-7; 7 bases line up with TRBD1. Germline CDR1 and CDR2: MNHNS and SASEGT. This CDR3 has 14 amino acids. J gave up 4 bases and V 7 bases, and 10 bases lay outside the gene matches. CDR3 nucleotide sequence: TGTGCCAGCAATGACAGGGTTCGTTTGTACGAGCAGTACTTC. This gives the protein CASNDRVRLYEQYF.

The J gene is TRBJ2-7, the V gene TRBV18; no firm D call. Germline CDR1 KGHSH, CDR2 LQKENI. The CDR3 loop spans 11 amino acids. V was pared by 5 bases and J by 2 bases, with 4 bases between. The CDR3 protein is CASSEPYEQYF. CDR3 coding DNA: TGTGCCAGCTCAGAGCCCTACGAGCAGTACTTC.

This chain uses TRBV7-2 with TRBJ2-7; D is unclear. Trimming shortened V by 1 base and J by 2 bases, and 9 bases separated the two germline ends. Germline lookup yields CDR1 SGHTA and CDR2 FQGNSA. There are 14 residues in the CDR3. The DNA of the CDR3 is TGTGCCAGCAGCTTAGAAGGGCTACCCTACGAGCAGTACTTC. This sequence encodes CASSLEGLPYEQYF.

This clone was seen a single time. The chain combines TRBV19 with TRBJ1-5, with 10 bases lining up with TRBD1. The germline V gene has CDR1 LNHDA and CDR2 SQIVND (reference sequence). This CDR3 is built from 15 residues. After removal of 4 bases from V and 7 bases from J, the junction contained 7 bases not matched to a gene. The CDR3 protein is CASSTSTGGAQPQHF. CDR3 DNA sequence: TGTGCCAGTAGTACCTCGACAGGGGGCGCCCAGCCCCAGCATTTT.

The chain recombines TRBV19 with TRBJ2-3, with 8 bases aligning to TRBD2. Germline V gives CDR1 LNHDA, CDR2 SQIVND (reference sequence). The CDR3 consists of 12 residues. V shed 5 bases and J 6 bases; nucleotides not matched to a gene: 1. CDR3 loop: CASSPGGDTQYF. CDR3 in DNA: TGTGCCAGTAGTCCGGGAGGGGATACGCAGTATTTT.

The J gene is TRBJ2-5, the V gene TRBV5-1; 8 bases are a match to TRBD2. The length of the CDR3 is 11 residues. Unmatched junction bases numbered 4, after V lost 2 bases and J lost 13 bases. Looked up from germline, CDR1 is SGHRS and CDR2 is YFSETQ. CDR3 loop: CASSFSGAGYF. The CDR3 DNA follows: TGCGCCAGCAGCTTTAGCGGGGCCGGGTACTTC.

The rearrangement uses TRBV2 and TRBJ2-2; TRBD1 or TRBD2 may be the D gene (5 bases each). Deletions cut 8 bases from V and 4 bases from J, with 11 bases between. Germline-derived CDR1 and CDR2 are SNHLY and FYNNEI. The CDR3 consists of 13 residues. The CDR3 is CASSGTATGELFF. CDR3 DNA: TGTGCCAGCTCCGGGACGGCCACCGGGGAGCTGTTTTTT.

V gene TRBV19 combines with J gene TRBJ1-5, with D perhaps TRBD1 (5 bases). The V gene lost 3 bases and the J gene lost 7 bases, with 19 bases spanning the gap. Germline CDR1 reads LNHDA; CDR2 reads SQIVND (reference sequence). The CDR3 is 16 residues long. The CDR3 is CASSIPGPGRSQPQHF. The CDR3 bases are TGTGCCAGTAGTATCCCGGGGCCGGGAAGAAGCCAGCCCCAGCATTTT.

J is TRBJ2-7 and V is TRBV5-4, with 10 bases matching TRBD1. CDR3 length: 16 residues. With V trimmed by 5 bases and J by 2 bases, 10 bases remained unmatched. Germline V lookup: CDR1 SGHNT, CDR2 YYREEE (reference sequence). Here the CDR3 reads CASSTPGTGVTYEQYF. CDR3 DNA: TGTGCCAGCAGTACCCCCGGGACAGGGGTTACCTACGAGCAGTACTTC.

The chain recombines TRBV2 with TRBJ2-5; D uncertain. The CDR3 has 12 amino acids. V lost 0 bases and J lost 5, with 4 bases in between. Germline lookup yields CDR1 SNHLY and CDR2 FYNNEI. The DNA of the CDR3 is TGTGCCAGCAGTGAAGCGGTGGAGACCCAGTACTTC. This translates into CASSEAVETQYF. Full variable domain (remainder filled in from reference TRBV2 and TRBJ2-5): EPEVTQTPSHQVTQMGQEVILRCVPISNHLYFYWYRQILGQKVEFLVSFYNNEISEKSEIFDDQFSVERPDGSNFTLKIRSTKLEDSAMYFCASSEAVETQYFGPGTRLLVL.

The V call is TRBV2, the J call TRBJ2-1; D is undetermined. Germline V lookup: CDR1 SNHLY, CDR2 FYNNEI. CDR3 length equals 14 residues. V was trimmed by 5 bases and J by 2 bases, leaving 10 bases between them. The CDR3 sequence: CASSPRQPYNEQFF. In DNA, the CDR3 is TGTGCCAGCAGTCCTCGGCAGCCCTACAATGAGCAGTTCTTC.

The chain couples TRBV10-3 to TRBJ2-2; TRBD2 is a possible D gene (6 bases). The CDR3 loop spans 14 amino acids. CDR1 ENHRY and CDR2 SYGVKD come from the germline V gene. The V end was cut by 4 bases, the J end by 0 bases, with 6 bases between. CDR3: CAISGLANTGELFF. Written as DNA, the CDR3 is TGTGCCATCAGTGGACTAGCGAACACCGGGGAGCTGTTTTTT.

The chain is built from TRBV7-3 and TRBJ1-6; D is unresolved. Trimming stripped 0 bases from V and 0 bases from J, with 9 bases between. Germline V gene lookup returns CDR1 SGHTA and CDR2 FQGTGA. The CDR3 is 17 residues long. This CDR3 reads CASSLTPRSSYNSPLHF. The CDR3 DNA reads TGTGCCAGCAGCTTAACACCACGGAGCTCCTATAATTCACCCCTCCACTTT.

This chain connects TRBV15 to TRBJ2-7; D not resolved. Trimming pared 0 bases from V and 9 bases from J, leaving 9 bases between. Germline V lookup: CDR1 LNHNV, CDR2 YYDKDF (reference sequence). CDR3 length: 12 residues. This CDR3 reads CATSRDEDRQYF. CDR3 in DNA: TGTGCCACCAGCAGAGATGAGGACCGGCAGTACTTC.

The rearrangement joins TRBV7-6 to TRBJ2-2, with D perhaps matching TRBD1 (5 bases). Germline V gene lookup returns CDR1 SGHVS and CDR2 FNYEAQ. V was clipped by 0 bases and J by 0 bases, with 11 bases between them. This CDR3 has 17 amino acids. CDR3 DNA: TGTGCCAGCAGCTTAGCCAAGGGGCACCCGAACACCGGGGAGCTGTTTTTT. Amino acid sequence: CASSLAKGHPNTGELFF.

The gene calls are TRBV19 and TRBJ2-7; D is possibly TRBD2 (5 bases). CDR1 is LNHDA, CDR2 SQIVND, per germline (reference sequence). The CDR3 spans 14 residues. The V end was cut by 3 bases, the J end by 2 bases, with 11 bases between. The CDR3 DNA reads as TGTGCCAGTAGTATCTTCCGGGGTACCTACGAGCAGTACTTC. Translating it yields CASSIFRGTYEQYF.

The J gene is TRBJ1-2, the V gene TRBV6-4; D is perhaps TRBD1 (6 bases). There are 14 residues in the CDR3. The germline V gene has CDR1 MRHNA and CDR2 SNTAGT. V was clipped by 5 bases and J by 5 bases, with 15 bases between them. CDR3 DNA: TGTGCCAGCAGTTACAGGGAAGAGATTTATGGCTACACCTTC. Amino acid sequence: CASSYREEIYGYTF.

This chain links TRBV7-9 with TRBJ2-3; 15 bases are shared with TRBD2. Trimming at V came to 5 bases and at J to 4 bases, leaving 7 bases not matched to a gene. The length of the CDR3 is 17 residues. The V gene's germline CDR1 is SEHNR and CDR2 FQNEAQ (reference sequence). The CDR3 spells CASSPRTSGRAPDTQYF. The DNA for the CDR3 is TGTGCCAGCAGCCCGCGGACTAGCGGGAGGGCCCCAGATACGCAGTATTTT.

This clone has only a few counts. The chain couples TRBV6-1 to TRBJ2-7; D not certain. The CDR3 extends over 13 amino acids. V was pared by 0 bases and J by 2 bases, with 5 bases between. Germline V gives CDR1 MNHNS, CDR2 SASEGT. Here the CDR3 DNA reads TGTGCCAGCAGTGAAGCGGGAACCTACGAGCAGTACTTC. Its translation: CASSEAGTYEQYF.

The chain uses TRBV4-1 and TRBJ2-7, with TRBD1 matching 12 bases. Germline V CDR1 and CDR2: MGHRA, YSYEKL. The CDR3 consists of 16 residues. With 1 base clipped from V and 2 bases from J, the junction kept 3 bases outside the gene matches. This CDR3 is CASSQGWDRGPYEQYF. The DNA for the CDR3 is TGCGCCAGCAGCCAAGGTTGGGACAGGGGGCCCTACGAGCAGTACTTC.

CDR3 residues: CASSIVGTGAGYNEQFF. Here the CDR3 DNA reads TGTGCCAGTTCAATAGTGGGGACAGGGGCGGGCTACAATGAGCAGTTCTTC. V and J are TRBV19 and TRBJ2-1, with 10 bases matching TRBD1. The CDR3 is 17 residues long. Germline V CDR1 and CDR2: LNHDA, SQIVND (reference sequence). The V and J ends lost 8 bases and 3 bases, in that order; junction bases with no gene match: 13.

The chain joins TRBV4-2 to TRBJ1-2, with D tentatively TRBD1 (6 bases). Trimming left V 0 bases short and J 11 bases short, with 10 bases between. The CDR3 extends over 12 amino acids. Germline CDR1 is LGHNA and CDR2 is YNFKEQ. The CDR3 DNA reads TGTGCCAGCAGCCAAGAAGGCAGGGGATACACCTTC. Translating it yields CASSQEGRGYTF.

V usage is TRBV6-1 and J usage is TRBJ1-3; D unclear. CDR3 length equals 15 residues. Germline V gives CDR1 MNHNS, CDR2 SASEGT. Trimming cost V 1 base and J 4 bases, with 11 bases left between them. The CDR3 coding sequence is TGTGCCAGCAGTGAAGTCTTGGGCCAAGGAAACACCATATATTTT. This translates into CASSEVLGQGNTIYF.

V usage is TRBV5-1 and J usage is TRBJ2-3; the D is unclear. This CDR3 has 14 amino acids. CDR1 and CDR2 from the germline V gene are SGHRS and YFSETQ. Deletions cut 2 bases from V and 4 bases from J, with 11 bases between. The CDR3 DNA reads as TGCGCCAGCAGCTTAACCGGGCCACCAGATACGCAGTATTTT. This codes for CASSLTGPPDTQYF.